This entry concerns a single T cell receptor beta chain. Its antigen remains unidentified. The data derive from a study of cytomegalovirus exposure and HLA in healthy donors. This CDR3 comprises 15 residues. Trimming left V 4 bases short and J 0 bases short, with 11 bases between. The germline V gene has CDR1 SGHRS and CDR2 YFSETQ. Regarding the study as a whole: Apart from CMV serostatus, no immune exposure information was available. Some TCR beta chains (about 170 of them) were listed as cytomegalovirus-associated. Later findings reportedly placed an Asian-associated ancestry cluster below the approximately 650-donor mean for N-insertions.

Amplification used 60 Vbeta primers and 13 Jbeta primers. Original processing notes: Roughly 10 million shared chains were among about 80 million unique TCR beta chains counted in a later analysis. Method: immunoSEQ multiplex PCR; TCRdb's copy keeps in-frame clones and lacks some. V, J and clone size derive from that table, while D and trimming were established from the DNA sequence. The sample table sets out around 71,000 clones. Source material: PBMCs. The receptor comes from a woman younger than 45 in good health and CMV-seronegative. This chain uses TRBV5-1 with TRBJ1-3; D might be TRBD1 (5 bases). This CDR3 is CASSPGGTSGNTIYF. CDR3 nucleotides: TGCGCCAGCAGCCCGGGGGGAACCTCTGGAAACACCATATATTTT.